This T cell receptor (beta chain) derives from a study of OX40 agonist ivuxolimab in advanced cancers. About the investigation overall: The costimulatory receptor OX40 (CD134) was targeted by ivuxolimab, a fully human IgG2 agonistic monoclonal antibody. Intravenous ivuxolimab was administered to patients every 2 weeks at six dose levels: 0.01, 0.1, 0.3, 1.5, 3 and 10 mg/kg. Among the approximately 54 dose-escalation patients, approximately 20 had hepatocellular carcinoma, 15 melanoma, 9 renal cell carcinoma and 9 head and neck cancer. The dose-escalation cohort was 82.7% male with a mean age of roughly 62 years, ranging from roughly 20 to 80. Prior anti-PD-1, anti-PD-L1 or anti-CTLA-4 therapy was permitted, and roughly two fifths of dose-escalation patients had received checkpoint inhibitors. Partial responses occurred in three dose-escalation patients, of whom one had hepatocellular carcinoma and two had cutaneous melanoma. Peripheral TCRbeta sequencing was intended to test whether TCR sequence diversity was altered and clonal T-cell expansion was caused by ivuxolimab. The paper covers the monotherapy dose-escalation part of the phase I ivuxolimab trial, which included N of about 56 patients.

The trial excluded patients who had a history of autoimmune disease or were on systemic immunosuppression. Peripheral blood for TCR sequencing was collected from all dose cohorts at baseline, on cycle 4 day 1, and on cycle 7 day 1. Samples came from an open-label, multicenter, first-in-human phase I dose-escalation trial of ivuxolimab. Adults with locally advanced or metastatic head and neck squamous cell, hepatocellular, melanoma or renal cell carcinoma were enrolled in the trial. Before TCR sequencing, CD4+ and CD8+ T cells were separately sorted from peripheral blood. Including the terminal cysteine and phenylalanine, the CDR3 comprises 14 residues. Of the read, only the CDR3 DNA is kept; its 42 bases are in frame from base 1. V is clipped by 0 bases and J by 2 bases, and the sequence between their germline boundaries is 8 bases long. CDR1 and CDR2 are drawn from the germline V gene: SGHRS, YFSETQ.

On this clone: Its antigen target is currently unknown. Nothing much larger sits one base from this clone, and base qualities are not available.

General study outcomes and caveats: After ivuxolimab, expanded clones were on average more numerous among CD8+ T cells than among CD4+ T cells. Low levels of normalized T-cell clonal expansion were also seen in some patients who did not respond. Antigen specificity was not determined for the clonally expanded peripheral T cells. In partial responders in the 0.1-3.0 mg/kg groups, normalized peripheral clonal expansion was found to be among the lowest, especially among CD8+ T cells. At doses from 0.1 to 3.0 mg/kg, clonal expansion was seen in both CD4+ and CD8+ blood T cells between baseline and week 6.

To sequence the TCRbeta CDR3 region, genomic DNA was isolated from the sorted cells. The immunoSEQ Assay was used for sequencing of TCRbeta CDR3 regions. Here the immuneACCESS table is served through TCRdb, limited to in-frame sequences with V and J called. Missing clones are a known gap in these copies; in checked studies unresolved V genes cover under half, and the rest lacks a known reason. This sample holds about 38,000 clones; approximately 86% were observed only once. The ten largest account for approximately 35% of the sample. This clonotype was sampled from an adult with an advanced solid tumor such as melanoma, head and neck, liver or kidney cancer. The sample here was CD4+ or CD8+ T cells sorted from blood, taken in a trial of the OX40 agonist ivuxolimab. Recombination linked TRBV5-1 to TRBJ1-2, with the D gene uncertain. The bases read TGCGCCAGCAGCTTGGATGCACGAAACTATGGCTACACCTTC. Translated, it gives CASSLDARNYGYTF. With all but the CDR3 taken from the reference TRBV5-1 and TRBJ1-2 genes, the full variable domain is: KAGVTQTPRYLIKTRGQQVTLSCSPISGHRSVSWYQQTPGQGLQFLFEYFSETQRNKGNFPGRFSGRQFSNSRSEMNVSTLELGDSALYLCASSLDARNYGYTFGSGTRLTVV.